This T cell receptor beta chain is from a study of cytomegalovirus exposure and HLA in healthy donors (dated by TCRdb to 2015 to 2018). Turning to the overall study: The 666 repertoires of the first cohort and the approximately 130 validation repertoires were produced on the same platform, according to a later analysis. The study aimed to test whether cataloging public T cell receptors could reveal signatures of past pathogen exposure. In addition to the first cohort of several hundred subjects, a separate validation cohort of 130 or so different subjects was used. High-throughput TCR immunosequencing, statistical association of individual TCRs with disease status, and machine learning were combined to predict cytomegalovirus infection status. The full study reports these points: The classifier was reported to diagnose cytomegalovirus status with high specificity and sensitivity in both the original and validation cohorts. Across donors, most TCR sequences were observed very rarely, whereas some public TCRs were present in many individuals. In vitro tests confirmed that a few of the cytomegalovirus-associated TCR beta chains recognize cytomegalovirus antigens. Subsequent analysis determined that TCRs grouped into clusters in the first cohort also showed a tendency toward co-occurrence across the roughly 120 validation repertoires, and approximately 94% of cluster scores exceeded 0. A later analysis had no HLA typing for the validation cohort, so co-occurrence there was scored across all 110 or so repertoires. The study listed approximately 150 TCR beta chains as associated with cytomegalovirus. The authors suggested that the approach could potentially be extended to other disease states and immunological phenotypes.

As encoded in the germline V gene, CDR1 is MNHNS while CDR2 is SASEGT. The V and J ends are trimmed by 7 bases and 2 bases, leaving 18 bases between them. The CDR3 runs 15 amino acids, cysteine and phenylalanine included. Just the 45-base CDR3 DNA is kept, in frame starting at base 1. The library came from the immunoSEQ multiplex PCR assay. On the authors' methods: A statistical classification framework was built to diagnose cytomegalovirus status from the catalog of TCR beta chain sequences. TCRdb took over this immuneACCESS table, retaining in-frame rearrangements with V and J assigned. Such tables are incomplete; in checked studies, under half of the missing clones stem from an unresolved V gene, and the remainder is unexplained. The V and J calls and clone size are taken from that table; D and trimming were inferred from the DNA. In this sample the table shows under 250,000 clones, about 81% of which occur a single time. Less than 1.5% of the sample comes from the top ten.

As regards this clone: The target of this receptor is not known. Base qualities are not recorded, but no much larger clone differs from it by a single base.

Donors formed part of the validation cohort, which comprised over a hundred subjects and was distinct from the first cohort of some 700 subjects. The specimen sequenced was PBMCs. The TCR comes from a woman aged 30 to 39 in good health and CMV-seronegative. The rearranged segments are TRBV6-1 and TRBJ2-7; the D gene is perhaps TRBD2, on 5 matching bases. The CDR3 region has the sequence CASIREGGEPYEQYF. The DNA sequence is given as TGTGCCAGCATTCGAGAGGGTGGGGAGCCCTACGAGCAGTACTTC.